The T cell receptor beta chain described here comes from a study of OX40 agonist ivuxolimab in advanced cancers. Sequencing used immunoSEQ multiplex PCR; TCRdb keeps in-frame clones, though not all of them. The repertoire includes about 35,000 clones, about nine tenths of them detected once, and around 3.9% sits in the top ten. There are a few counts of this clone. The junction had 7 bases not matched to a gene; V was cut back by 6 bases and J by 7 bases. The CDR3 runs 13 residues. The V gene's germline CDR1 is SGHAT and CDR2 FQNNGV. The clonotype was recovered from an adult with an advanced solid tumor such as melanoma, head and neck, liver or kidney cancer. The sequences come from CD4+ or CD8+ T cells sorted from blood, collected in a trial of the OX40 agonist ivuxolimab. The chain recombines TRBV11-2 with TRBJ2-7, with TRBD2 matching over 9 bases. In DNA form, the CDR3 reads TGTGCCAGCAGTCCCGGACTAGCGCTAGAGCAGTACTTC. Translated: CASSPGLALEQYF.